These 3 T cell receptor beta chains were all obtained from the same sample, sequenced in a study of T cell changes during pregnancy in multiple sclerosis. Using immunoSEQ multiplex PCR, the repertoire was profiled, and TCRdb retains in-frame clones only, with some absent. The repertoire consists of about 80,000 clones, with just over 90% occurring once and the leading ten covering about 3%. This specimen consisted of peripheral blood, obtained before pregnancy. These receptors were collected from a female donor with multiple sclerosis, enrolled in a pregnancy study.

The chain carries TRBV5-4 and TRBJ1-2; 7 bases are shared with TRBD1. The CDR3 extends over 12 amino acids. The V gene end was trimmed by 3 bases and the J gene end by 6 bases; junction bases not matched to a gene: 2. Germline CDR1 and CDR2: SGHNT and YYREEE (reference sequence). CDR3 DNA: TGTGCCAGCAGCTGGGACAGTGATGGCTACACCTTC. It encodes CASSWDSDGYTF.

A few counts support this clone. This chain links TRBV21-1 with TRBJ1-5; TRBD1, as called in the table, went unchecked against the DNA. TRBV21-1 is labeled a pseudogene. The CDR3 has 13 residues. The CDR3 DNA is TGTGCCAGCAACACAGGAGTCAATCAGCCCCAGCATTTT. This encodes CASNTGVNQPQHF.

The chain uses TRBV29-1 and TRBJ1-1; the match to TRBD1 covers 7 bases. This CDR3 is built from 13 residues. CDR1 and CDR2 (germline): SQVTM, ANQGSEA. The V gene end was trimmed by 3 bases and the J gene end by 2 bases; junction bases not matched to a gene: 3. Here the CDR3 reads CSVEGQPNTEAFF. The DNA of the CDR3 is TGCAGCGTTGAGGGACAGCCAAACACTGAAGCTTTCTTT.